This paragraph covers one T cell receptor (beta chain) sequence. Its target is unknown. These data originate in a study of T cells expressing NK-cell markers. Turning to the study itself: Cells sorted as CD3+CD56+NKG2C+, CD3+CD56+NKG2C- and CD3+CD56-NKG2C+ T cells supplied the TCR beta repertoires. Whole-study results and caveats: The leading position in the CD3+CD56-NKG2C+ fraction of several donors also went to these clonotypes. Whether expanded NKG2C+ T cell clones were HCMV-specific remained unclear. About 6 donors had dominant NKG2C+ clonotypes that comprised about 1.0-7.0% of their CD8+ T cells.

CDR1 ENHRY and CDR2 SYGVKD come from the germline V gene. The CDR3 has 12 amino acids. One entry per CDR3 protein, without DNA, is what TCRdb gives after re-calling the 5' RACE reads. This repertoire comprises 400,000 or so distinct CDR3 sequences; its ten largest clones make up roughly 10%. The chain combines TRBV10-3 with TRBJ1-5. The sequence was obtained from a woman in her fifties or sixties in good health. Sequencing was carried out using blood T cells: a sorted CD56 or NKG2C T cell subset, CD4+ or CD8+ T cells, or bulk PBMC T cells (not recorded which). The CDR3 loop reads CAIRGSDQPQHF.